This TCR beta chain was observed in a study of T cell repertoires in cytomegalovirus infection. Overall study context: Public TCR beta signatures indicated both CMV infection and matching HLA type.

This clonotype was recorded many times. The target antigen is unknown. MiXCR was run by TCRdb on the reads, yielding one entry per CDR3 protein. The data show about 530,000 distinct CDR3 sequences, with about 25% seen just once and under 15% held by the top ten. The CDR3 is 16 amino acids. Looked up from germline, CDR1 is SEHNR and CDR2 is FQNEAQ (reference sequence). V lost 5 bases and J lost 4; bases outside the gene matches: 9. General observations from the study: HLA-C-restricted CMV clonotypes gave the most frequent clonotype in two of eight donors.

The TCR originated in a human donor in good health (CMV status not recorded). Some clones in this sample may be carry-over from other donors' samples. The J gene is TRBJ2-7, the V gene TRBV7-9; 12 bases are shared with TRBD1. The specimen sequenced was PBMCs. This CDR3 is CASSAPPGQGAYEQYF. In nucleotides, the CDR3 is TGTGCCAGCAGCGCTCCTCCGGGACAGGGGGCATACGAGCAGTACTTC.